The sequence of this TCR beta chain was determined in a study of CD8 T cells in Susac syndrome. CD8+ and CD4+ T cells taken from blood had their TCR beta sequenced. The germline V gene has CDR1 SGHTA and CDR2 FQGNSA. With 5 bases removed from V and 0 bases from J, the gap between germline ends came to 11 bases. The CDR3 extends over 15 amino acids. Random hexamers were used to reverse transcribe the RNA input (about 0.45 to 1 ug). It was immunoSEQ multiplex PCR that amplified TCR beta CDR3 across 54 Vbeta and 13 Jbeta. TCRdb redid the calling of the immunoSEQ multiplex PCR reads with MiXCR, one entry per CDR3 protein. The repertoire holds 120,000 to 150,000 distinct CDR3 sequences, with roughly 96% as singletons.

This receptor was taken from a human donor with multiple sclerosis. The chain uses TRBV7-2 and TRBJ2-4; no clear D gene. Sequencing input: CD4+ T cells from PBMCs. The CDR3 protein is CASSAATLAKNIQYF. CDR3 DNA sequence: TGTGCCAGCAGCGCTGCGACACTAGCCAAAAACATTCAGTACTTC.